The sequence of this TCR beta chain was determined in a study of early T cells in non-severe SARS-CoV-2 infection. From the 5' RACE reads, TCRdb called clonotypes with MiXCR, one entry per CDR3 protein. The sample holds about 66,000 distinct CDR3 sequences, approximately 13% seen once. Germline V gene lookup returns CDR1 MNHNS and CDR2 SASEGT. The CDR3 contains 13 residues. J lost 5 bases, V lost 7 bases, and 6 bases had no gene match. The gene calls are TRBV6-1 and TRBJ2-7, with 9 bases lining up with TRBD1. The clonotype comes from an adult who was a healthcare worker with PCR-confirmed SARS-CoV-2 infection or an uninfected control (not recorded which). Sequenced: whole blood. CDR3 in DNA: TGTGCCAGCATTATAACAGGGGGCCACGAGCAGTACTTC. Translation gives CASIITGGHEQYF.